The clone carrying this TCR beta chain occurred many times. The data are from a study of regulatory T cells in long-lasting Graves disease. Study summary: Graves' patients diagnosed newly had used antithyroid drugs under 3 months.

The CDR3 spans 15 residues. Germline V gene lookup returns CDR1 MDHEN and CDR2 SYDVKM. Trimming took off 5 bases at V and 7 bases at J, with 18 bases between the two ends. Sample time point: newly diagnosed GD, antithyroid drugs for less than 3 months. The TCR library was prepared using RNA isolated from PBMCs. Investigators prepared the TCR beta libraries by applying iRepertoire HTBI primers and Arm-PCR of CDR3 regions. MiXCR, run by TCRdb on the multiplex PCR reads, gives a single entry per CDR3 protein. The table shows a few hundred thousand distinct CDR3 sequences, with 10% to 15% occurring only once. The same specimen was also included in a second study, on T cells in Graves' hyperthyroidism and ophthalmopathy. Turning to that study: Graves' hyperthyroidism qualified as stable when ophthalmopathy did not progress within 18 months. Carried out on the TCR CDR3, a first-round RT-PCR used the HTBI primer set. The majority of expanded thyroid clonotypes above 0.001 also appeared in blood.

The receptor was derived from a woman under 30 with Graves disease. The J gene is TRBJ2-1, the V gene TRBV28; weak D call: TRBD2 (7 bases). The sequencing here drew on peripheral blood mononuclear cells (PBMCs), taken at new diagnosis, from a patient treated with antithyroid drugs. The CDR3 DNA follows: TGTGCCAGCAGTGAGGGGGGAGGGAGTCGGAATGAGCAGTTCTTC. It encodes CASSEGGGSRNEQFF.